This is a list of T cell receptor beta chains from one sample in a study of blood T cell repertoires in COVID-19. Clones were read by immunoSEQ multiplex PCR, and TCRdb kept only the in-frame ones, dropping some. Of approximately 500,000 clones in the sample, 85% to 90% were seen once. Material for sequencing was peripheral blood. These receptors all come from a woman aged 45-60 years with COVID-19, enrolled during active disease. Each CDR3 is given with its conserved first and last residue. Fields, in order: clone size, V gene, D gene, J gene, CDR3 DNA, CDR3 protein. A D gene is named only where the DNA matches it firmly. Size values are once, few and many counts, or a class for expanded clones, and some rows have none.

clone_size: -; v_call: TRBV6-5; d_call: -; j_call: TRBJ1-2; cdr3_nt: TGTGCCAGCGGAGTCCTAGGGAGCTATGGCTACACCTTC; cdr3_aa: CASGVLGSYGYTF
clone_size: once; v_call: TRBV28; d_call: -; j_call: TRBJ1-3; cdr3_nt: TGTGCCAGCAGTTTATCGGGGGAATCTTGGAGTTCTGGAAACACCATATATTTT; cdr3_aa: CASSLSGESWSSGNTIYF
clone_size: once; v_call: TRBV4-1; d_call: TRBD1; j_call: TRBJ1-1; cdr3_nt: TGCGCCAGCAGCCGGAACCCGGGACAGGGGAACACTGAAGCTTTCTTT; cdr3_aa: CASSRNPGQGNTEAFF
clone_size: -; v_call: TRBV9; d_call: -; j_call: TRBJ2-7; cdr3_nt: TGTGCCAGCAGCGTAGTAAGGCGGGGCCGATACGAGCAGTACTTC; cdr3_aa: CASSVVRRGRYEQYF
clone_size: -; v_call: TRBV6-5; d_call: TRBD1; j_call: TRBJ1-4; cdr3_nt: TGTGCCAGCAGACCACAGGGGCTTAATGAAAAACTGTTTTTT; cdr3_aa: CASRPQGLNEKLFF
clone_size: -; v_call: TRBV7-9; d_call: -; j_call: TRBJ1-1; cdr3_nt: TGTGCCAGCAGCTACAGTTCCCCAGGGAAAACTTTCTTT; cdr3_aa: CASSYSSPGKTFF
clone_size: -; v_call: TRBV5-1; d_call: -; j_call: TRBJ2-5; cdr3_nt: TGCGCCAGCAGCTTGGAGGCAGCAAGAGGAGAGACCCAGTACTTC; cdr3_aa: CASSLEAARGETQYF
clone_size: -; v_call: TRBV3-1/TRBV3-2; d_call: -; j_call: TRBJ1-6; cdr3_nt: TGTGCCAGCAGCCAAGAACGAGCAGGGGAGTCACCCCTCCACTTT; cdr3_aa: CASSQERAGESPLHF
clone_size: -; v_call: TRBV3-1/TRBV3-2; d_call: -; j_call: TRBJ1-2; cdr3_nt: TGTGCCAGCAGCCCCGGGGGAGGGGCGGGGGATGGCTACACCTTC; cdr3_aa: CASSPGGGAGDGYTF
clone_size: -; v_call: TRBV11-2; d_call: -; j_call: TRBJ1-2; cdr3_nt: TGTGCCAGCAGCCATACCCGGCAGAAGGGGATATATGGCTACACCTTC; cdr3_aa: CASSHTRQKGIYGYTF
clone_size: -; v_call: TRBV7-8; d_call: -; j_call: TRBJ2-3; cdr3_nt: TGTGCCAGCACACCCCCCGGTCAGGGCACAGATACGCAGTATTTT; cdr3_aa: CASTPPGQGTDTQYF
clone_size: -; v_call: TRBV7-6; d_call: TRBD2; j_call: TRBJ2-1; cdr3_nt: TGTGCCAGCAGCTTAGGTTCCAGCGGGATGTACAATGAGCAGTTCTTC; cdr3_aa: CASSLGSSGMYNEQFF
clone_size: -; v_call: TRBV19; d_call: -; j_call: TRBJ1-2; cdr3_nt: TGTGCCAGTAGTATCGTGGTCGGGGACTATGGCTACACCTTC; cdr3_aa: CASSIVVGDYGYTF
clone_size: -; v_call: TRBV5-1; d_call: -; j_call: TRBJ1-1; cdr3_nt: TGCGCCAGCAGTACCACTGGTGGGAACACTGAAGCTTTCTTT; cdr3_aa: CASSTTGGNTEAFF